The 10 T cell receptor beta chains given below trace back to one sample, sequenced in a study of T cells expressing NK-cell markers. TCRdb re-called the 5' RACE reads and gives one entry per CDR3 protein, without DNA. In all, the sample yields 160,000 or so distinct CDR3 sequences. The sequencing sample was made of blood T cells: a sorted CD56 or NKG2C T cell subset, CD4+ or CD8+ T cells, or bulk PBMC T cells (not recorded which). Every receptor here comes from a woman aged 18 to 75 in good health.

The chain employs TRBV7-2 and TRBJ1-4; lacking DNA, the TRBD1 call made by TCRdb goes unchecked. Germline values: CDR1 SGHTA, CDR2 FQGNSA. This CDR3 contains 14 residues. CDR3: CASSLNRDTEKLFF.

The chain is built from TRBV7-9 and TRBJ1-4; the TCRdb D gene call, TRBD1, has no DNA to confirm it. CDR3 length: 16 residues. CDR1 SEHNR and CDR2 FQNEAQ come from the germline V gene (reference sequence). CDR3 protein: CASSLLGTGSNEKLFF.

This rearrangement joins TRBV7-8 to TRBJ1-5; absent DNA, TCRdb's TRBD1 call cannot be checked. Per germline, CDR1 SGHVS and CDR2 FQNEAQ. CDR3 length: 17 residues. The CDR3 loop reads CASSPRGGRFSNQPQHF.

The rearrangement links TRBV5-1 to TRBJ1-4; TCRdb's D call, TRBD1, is unchecked because there is no DNA. The CDR3 is made up of 15 amino acids. Germline V CDR1 and CDR2: SGHRS, YFSETQ. CDR3: CASSGTGTANEKLFF.

The J gene is TRBJ2-5, the V gene TRBV6-1; the TCRdb D gene call, TRBD1, has no DNA to confirm it. Per germline, CDR1 MNHNS and CDR2 SASEGT. This CDR3 has 14 residues. The chain's CDR3 is CASNDRGRRETQYF.

The CDR3 protein is CASSQDPPASGGFEQFF. The V and J genes are TRBV4-1 and TRBJ2-1; lacking DNA, the TRBD2 call made by TCRdb goes unchecked. The germline CDR1 and CDR2 sequences are MGHRA and YSYEKL. The CDR3 extends over 17 amino acids.

This rearrangement joins TRBV27 to TRBJ2-1; TCRdb's D gene call, TRBD1, goes unchecked for lack of DNA. CDR3 size: 16 residues. Germline-derived CDR1 and CDR2 are MNHEY and SMNVEV (reference sequence). CDR3 protein: CASSLVRGLSYNEQFF.

The chain combines TRBV12-3 or TRBV12-4 with TRBJ1-2; TCRdb names TRBD1, which stays unverified in the absence of DNA. This CDR3 has 14 amino acids. CDR3 in amino acids: CASSDRGPSYGYTF.

The chain recombines TRBV6-5 with TRBJ2-3; TCRdb's D call of TRBD2 is untestable without DNA. Germline-derived CDR1 and CDR2 are MNHEY and SVGAGI. This CDR3 is 14 amino acids long. CDR3: CASRLARSTDTQYF.

V is TRBV6-5 and J is TRBJ1-1; there is no DNA to check the TCRdb D call of TRBD1. CDR1 MNHEY and CDR2 SVGAGI come from the germline V gene. The CDR3 covers 12 residues. The CDR3 protein is CASSSGRTEAFF.